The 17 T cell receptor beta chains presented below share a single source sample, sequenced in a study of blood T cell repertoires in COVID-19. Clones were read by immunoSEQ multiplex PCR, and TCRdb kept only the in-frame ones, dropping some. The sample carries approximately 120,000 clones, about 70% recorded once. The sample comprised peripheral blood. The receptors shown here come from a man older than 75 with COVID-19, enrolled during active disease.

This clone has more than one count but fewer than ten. Here the CDR3 reads CSASGGPRASQPQHF. The CDR3 coding sequence is TGCAGTGCTAGTGGGGGGCCGAGGGCAAGTCAGCCCCAGCATTTT. The chain links TRBV20-1 to TRBJ1-5, with a tentative D call TRBD1 (6 bases). This CDR3 spans 15 amino acids. Germline V gives CDR1 DFQATT, CDR2 SNEGSKA (reference sequence). V lost 3 bases and J 6 bases, leaving 18 bases between the germline ends.

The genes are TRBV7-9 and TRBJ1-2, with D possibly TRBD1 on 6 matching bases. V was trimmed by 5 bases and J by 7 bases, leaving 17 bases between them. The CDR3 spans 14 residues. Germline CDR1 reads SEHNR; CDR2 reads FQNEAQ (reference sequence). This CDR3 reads CASSVYREGGGYTF. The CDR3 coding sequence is TGTGCCAGCAGCGTCTACAGGGAGGGCGGTGGCTACACCTTC.

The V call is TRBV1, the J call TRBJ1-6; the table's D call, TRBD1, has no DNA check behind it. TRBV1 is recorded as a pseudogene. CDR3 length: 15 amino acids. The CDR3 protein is CTSSRAGPYNSPLHF. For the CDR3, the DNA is TGCACCAGCAGCCGGGCAGGGCCGTATAATTCACCCCTCCACTTT.

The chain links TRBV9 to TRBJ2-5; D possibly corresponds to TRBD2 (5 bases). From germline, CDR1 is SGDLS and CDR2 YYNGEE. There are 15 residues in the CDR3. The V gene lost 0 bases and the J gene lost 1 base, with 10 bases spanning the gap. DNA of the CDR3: TGTGCCAGCAGCGTAGGAGGGTGGGTCCAAGAGACCCAGTACTTC. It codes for CASSVGGWVQETQYF.

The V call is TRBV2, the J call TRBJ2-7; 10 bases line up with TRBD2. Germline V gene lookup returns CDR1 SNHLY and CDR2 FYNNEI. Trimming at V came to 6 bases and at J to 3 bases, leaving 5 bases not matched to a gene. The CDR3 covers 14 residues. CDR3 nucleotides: TGTGCCAGCAGCCTAGCGGGAGAGGGCTACGAGCAGTACTTC. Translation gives CASSLAGEGYEQYF. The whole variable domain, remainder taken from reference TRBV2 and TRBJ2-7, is EPEVTQTPSHQVTQMGQEVILRCVPISNHLYFYWYRQILGQKVEFLVSFYNNEISEKSEIFDDQFSVERPDGSNFTLKIRSTKLEDSAMYFCASSLAGEGYEQYFGPGTRLTVT.

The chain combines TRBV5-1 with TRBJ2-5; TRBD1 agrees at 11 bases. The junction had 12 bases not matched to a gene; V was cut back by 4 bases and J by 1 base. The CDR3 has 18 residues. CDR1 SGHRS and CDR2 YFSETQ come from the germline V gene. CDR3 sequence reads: CASSIGTGGILGQETQYF. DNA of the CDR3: TGCGCCAGCAGCATCGGGACAGGGGGTATCTTAGGCCAAGAGACCCAGTACTTC.

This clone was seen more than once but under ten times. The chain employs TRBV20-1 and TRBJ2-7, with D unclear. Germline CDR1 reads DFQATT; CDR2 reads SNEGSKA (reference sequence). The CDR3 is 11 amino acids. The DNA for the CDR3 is TGCAGCGGAGCCTTAGGTTACGAGCAGTACTTC. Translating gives CSGALGYEQYF.

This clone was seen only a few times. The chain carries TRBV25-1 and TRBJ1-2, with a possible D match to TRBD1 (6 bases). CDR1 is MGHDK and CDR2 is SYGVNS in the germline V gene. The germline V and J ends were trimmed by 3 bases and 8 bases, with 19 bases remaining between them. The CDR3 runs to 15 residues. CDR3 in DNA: TGTGCCAGCAGTGACCCCGGGACACCGAGAAGCGGCTACACCTTC. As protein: CASSDPGTPRSGYTF.

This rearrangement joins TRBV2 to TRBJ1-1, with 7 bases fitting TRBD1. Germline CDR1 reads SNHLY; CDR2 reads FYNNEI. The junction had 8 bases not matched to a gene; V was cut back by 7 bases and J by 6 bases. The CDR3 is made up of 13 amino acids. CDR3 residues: CASTKDRAPEAFF. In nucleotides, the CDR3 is TGTGCCAGCACCAAAGACAGGGCCCCTGAAGCTTTCTTT.

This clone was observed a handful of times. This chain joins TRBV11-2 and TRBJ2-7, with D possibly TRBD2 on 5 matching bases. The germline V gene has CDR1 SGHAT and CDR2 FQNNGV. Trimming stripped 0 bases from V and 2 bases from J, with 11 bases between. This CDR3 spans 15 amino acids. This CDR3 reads CASSLEGTGTYEQYF. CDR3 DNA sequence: TGTGCCAGCAGCTTAGAGGGAACCGGGACCTACGAGCAGTACTTC.

CDR3 residues: CASSQDPGQGNTEAFF. The CDR3 DNA reads TGTGCCAGCAGCCAAGATCCGGGACAGGGGAACACTGAAGCTTTCTTT. V is TRBV14 and J is TRBJ1-1; TRBD1 agrees at 9 bases. After removal of 0 bases from V and 1 base from J, the junction contained 3 bases not matched to a gene. The CDR3 has 16 residues. Germline CDR1 is SGHDN and CDR2 is FVKESK.

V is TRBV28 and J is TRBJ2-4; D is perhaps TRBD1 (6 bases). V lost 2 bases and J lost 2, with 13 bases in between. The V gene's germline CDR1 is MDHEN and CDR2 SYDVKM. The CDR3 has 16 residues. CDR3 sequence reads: CASSLGQGKSKNIQYF. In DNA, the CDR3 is TGTGCCAGCAGTTTAGGGCAGGGGAAGTCCAAAAACATTCAGTACTTC. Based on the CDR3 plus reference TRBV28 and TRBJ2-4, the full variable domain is DVKVTQSSRYLVKRTGEKVFLECVQDMDHENMFWYRQDPGLGLRLIYFSYDVKMKEKGDIPEGYSVSREKKERFSLILESASTNQTSMYLCASSLGQGKSKNIQYFGAGTRLSVL.

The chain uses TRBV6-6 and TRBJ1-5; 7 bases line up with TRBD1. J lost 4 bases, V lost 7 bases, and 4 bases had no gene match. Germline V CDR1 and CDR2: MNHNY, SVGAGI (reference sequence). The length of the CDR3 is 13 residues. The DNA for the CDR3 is TGTGCCAGCAACCCACAGGGGAATCAGCCCCAGCATTTT. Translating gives CASNPQGNQPQHF.

The chain's CDR3 is CSALRTTEQFF. The CDR3 coding sequence is TGCAGTGCCCTGAGGACTACCGAGCAGTTCTTC. V gene TRBV20-1 combines with J gene TRBJ2-1, with D possibly TRBD2 on 6 matching bases. V was cut by 6 bases and J by 10 bases, with 13 bases left in between. This CDR3 comprises 11 residues. The germline V gene has CDR1 DFQATT and CDR2 SNEGSKA (reference sequence).

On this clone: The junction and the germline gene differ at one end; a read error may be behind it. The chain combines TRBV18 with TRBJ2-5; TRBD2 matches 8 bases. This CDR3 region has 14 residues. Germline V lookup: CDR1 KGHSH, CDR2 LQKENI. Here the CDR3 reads CASSPLADQETQYF. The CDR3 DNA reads TGTGCCAGCTCTCCACTAGCGGATCAAGAGACCCAGTACTTC.

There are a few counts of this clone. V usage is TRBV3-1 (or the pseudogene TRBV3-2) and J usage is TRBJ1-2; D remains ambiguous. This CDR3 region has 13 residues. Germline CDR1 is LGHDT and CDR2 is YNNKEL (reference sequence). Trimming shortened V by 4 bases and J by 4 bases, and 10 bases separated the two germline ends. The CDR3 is CASSPSGSYGYTF. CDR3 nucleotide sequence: TGTGCCAGCAGCCCATCAGGCAGCTATGGCTACACCTTC.

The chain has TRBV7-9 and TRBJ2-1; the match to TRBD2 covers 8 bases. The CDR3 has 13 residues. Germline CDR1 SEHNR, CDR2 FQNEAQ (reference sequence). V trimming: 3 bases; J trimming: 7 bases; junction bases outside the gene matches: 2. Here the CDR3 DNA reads TGTGCCAGCAGCTTGAGCGGGAGTAATGAGCAGTTCTTC. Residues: CASSLSGSNEQFF. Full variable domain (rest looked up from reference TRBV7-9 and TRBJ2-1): DTGVSQNPRHKITKRGQNVTFRCDPISEHNRLYWYRQTLGQGPEFLTYFQNEAQLEKSRLLSDRFSAERPKGSFSTLEIQRTEQGDSAMYLCASSLSGSNEQFFGPGTRLTVL.